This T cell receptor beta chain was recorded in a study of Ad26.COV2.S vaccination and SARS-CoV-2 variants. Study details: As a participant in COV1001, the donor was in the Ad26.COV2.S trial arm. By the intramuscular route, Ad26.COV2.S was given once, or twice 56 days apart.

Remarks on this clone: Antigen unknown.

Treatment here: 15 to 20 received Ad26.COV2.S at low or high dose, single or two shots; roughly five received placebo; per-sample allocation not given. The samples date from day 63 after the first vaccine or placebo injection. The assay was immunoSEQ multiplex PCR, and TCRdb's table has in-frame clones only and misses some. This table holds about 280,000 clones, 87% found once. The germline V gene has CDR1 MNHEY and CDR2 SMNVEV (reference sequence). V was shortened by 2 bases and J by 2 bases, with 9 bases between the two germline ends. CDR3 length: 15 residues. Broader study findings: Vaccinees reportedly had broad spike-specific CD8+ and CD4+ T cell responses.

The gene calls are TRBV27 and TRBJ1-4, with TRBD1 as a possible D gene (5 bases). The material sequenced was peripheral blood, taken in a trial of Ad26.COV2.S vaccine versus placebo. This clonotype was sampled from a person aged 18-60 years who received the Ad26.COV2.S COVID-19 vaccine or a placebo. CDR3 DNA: TGTGCCAGCAGTTTAGTAGGGACCACTAATGAAAAACTGTTTTTT. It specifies CASSLVGTTNEKLFF.